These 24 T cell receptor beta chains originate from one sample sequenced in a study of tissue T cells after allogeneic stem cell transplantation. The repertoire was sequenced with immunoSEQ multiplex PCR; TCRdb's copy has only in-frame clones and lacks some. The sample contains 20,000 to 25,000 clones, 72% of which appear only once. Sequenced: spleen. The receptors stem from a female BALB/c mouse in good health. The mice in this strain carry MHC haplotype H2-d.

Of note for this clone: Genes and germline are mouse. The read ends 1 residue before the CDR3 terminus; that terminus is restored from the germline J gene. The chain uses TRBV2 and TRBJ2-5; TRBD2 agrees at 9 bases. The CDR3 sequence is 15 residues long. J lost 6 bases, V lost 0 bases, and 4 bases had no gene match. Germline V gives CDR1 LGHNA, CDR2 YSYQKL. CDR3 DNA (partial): TGTGCCAGCAGCCAAGATCCCTGGGGGGGGGACACCCAGTAC. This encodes CASSQDPWGGDTQY. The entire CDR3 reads CASSQDPWGGDTQYF.

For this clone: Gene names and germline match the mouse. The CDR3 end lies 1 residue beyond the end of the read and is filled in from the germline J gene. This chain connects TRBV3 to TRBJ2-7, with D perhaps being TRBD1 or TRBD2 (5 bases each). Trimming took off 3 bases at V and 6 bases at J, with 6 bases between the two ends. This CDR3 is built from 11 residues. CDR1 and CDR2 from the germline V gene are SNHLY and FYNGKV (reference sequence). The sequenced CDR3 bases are TGTGCCAGCAGCTTGGGGGTTGAACAGTAC. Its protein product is CASSLGVEQY. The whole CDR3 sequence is CASSLGVEQYF.

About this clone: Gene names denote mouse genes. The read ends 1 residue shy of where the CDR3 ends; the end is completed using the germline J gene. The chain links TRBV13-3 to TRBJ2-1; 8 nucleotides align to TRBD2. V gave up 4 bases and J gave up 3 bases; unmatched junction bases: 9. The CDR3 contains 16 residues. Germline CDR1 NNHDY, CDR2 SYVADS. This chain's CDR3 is CASSSLGGTSYAEQFF. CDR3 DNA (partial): TGTGCCAGCAGTTCTCTGGGGGGCACCTCCTATGCTGAGCAGTTC.

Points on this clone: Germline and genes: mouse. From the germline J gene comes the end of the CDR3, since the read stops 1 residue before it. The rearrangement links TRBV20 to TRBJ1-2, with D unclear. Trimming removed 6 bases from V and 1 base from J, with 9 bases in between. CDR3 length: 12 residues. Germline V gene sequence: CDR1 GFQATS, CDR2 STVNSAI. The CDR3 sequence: CGARRENSDYTF. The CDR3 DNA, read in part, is TGTGGTGCCAGAAGGGAAAACTCCGACTACACC.

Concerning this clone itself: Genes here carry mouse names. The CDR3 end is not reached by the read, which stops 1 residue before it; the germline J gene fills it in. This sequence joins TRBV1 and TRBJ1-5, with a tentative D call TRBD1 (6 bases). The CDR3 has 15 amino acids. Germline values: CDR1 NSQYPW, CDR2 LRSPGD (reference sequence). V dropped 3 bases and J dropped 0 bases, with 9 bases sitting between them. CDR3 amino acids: CTCSARDNNNQAPLF. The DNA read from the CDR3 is TGCACCTGCAGTGCCCGGGACAATAACAACCAGGCTCCGCTT.

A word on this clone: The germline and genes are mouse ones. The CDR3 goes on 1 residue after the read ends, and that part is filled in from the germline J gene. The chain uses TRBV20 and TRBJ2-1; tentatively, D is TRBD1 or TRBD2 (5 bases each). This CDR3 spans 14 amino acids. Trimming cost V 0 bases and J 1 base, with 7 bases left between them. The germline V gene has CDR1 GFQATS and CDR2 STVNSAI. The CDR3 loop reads CGARDRGNYAEQFF. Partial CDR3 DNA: TGTGGTGCTAGGGATCGGGGGAACTATGCTGAGCAGTTC.

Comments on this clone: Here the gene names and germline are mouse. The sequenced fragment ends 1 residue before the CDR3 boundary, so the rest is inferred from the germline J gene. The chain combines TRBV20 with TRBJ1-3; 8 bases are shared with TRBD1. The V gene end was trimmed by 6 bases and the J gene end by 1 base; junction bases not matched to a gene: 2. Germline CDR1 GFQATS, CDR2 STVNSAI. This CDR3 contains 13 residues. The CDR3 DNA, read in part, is TGTGGTGCCCGGACAGGGTCTGGAAATACGCTCTAT. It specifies CGARTGSGNTLY. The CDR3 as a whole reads CGARTGSGNTLYF.

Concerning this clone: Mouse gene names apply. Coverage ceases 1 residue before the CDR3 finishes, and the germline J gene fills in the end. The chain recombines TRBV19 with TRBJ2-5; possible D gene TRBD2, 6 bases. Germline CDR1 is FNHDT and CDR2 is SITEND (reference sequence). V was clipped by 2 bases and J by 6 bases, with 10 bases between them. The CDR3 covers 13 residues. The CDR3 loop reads CASSILGRDTQYF. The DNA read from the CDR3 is TGTGCCAGCAGTATTCTGGGGAGGGACACCCAGTAC.

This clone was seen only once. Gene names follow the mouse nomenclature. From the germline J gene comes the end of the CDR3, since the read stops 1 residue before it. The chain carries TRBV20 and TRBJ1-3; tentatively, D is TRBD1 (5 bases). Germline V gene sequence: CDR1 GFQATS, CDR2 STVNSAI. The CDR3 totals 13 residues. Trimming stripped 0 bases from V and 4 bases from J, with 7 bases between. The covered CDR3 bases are TGTGGTGCTAGGGACAGGGCCGGAAATACGCTCTAT. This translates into CGARDRAGNTLY. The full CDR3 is CGARDRAGNTLYF.

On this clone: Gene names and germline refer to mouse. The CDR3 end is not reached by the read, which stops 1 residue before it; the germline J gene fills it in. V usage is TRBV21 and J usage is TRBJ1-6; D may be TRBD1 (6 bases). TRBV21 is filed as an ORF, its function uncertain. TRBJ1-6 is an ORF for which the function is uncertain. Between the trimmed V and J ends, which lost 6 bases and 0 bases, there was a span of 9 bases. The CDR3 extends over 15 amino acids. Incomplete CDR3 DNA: TGTGCTAGCAGACGGGACAATTCCTATAATTCGCCCCTCTAC. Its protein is CASRRDNSYNSPLY. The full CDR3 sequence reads CASRRDNSYNSPLYF.

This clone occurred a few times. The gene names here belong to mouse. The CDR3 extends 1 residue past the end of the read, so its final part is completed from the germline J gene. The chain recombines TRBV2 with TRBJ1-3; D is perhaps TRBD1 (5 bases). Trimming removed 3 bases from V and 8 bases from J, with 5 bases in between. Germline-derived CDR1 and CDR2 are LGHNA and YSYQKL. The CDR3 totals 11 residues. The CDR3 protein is CASSHRDTLYF. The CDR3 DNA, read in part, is TGTGCCAGCAGCCACAGGGATACGCTCTAT.

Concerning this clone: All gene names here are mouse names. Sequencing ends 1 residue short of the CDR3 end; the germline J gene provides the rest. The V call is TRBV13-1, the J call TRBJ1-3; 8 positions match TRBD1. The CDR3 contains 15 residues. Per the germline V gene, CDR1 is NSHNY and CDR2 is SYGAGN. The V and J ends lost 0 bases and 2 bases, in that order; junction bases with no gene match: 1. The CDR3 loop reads CASSDAQGAGNTLYF. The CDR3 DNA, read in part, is TGTGCCAGCAGTGATGCACAGGGGGCTGGAAATACGCTCTAT.

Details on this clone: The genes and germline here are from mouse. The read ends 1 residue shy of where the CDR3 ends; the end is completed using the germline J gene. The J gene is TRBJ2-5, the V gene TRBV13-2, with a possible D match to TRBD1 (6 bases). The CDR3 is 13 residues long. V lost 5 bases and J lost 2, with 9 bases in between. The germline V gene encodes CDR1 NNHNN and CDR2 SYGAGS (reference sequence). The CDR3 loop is CASGRDIQDTQYF. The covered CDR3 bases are TGTGCCAGCGGCCGGGACATCCAAGACACCCAGTAC.

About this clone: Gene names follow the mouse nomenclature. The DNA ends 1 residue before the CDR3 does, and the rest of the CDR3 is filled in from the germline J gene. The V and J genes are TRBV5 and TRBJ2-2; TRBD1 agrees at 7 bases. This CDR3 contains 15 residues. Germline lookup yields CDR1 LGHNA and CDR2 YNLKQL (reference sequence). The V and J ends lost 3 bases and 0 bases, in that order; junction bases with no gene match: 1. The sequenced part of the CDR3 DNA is TGTGCCAGCAGCCAGGGACAGACAAACACCGGGCAGCTCTAC. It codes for CASSQGQTNTGQLY. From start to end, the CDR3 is CASSQGQTNTGQLYF.

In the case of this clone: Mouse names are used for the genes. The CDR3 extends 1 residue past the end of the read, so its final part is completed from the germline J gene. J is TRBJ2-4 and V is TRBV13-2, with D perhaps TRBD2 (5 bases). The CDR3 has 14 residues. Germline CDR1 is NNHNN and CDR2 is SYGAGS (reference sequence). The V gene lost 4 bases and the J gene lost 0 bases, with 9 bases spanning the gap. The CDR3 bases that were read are TGTGCCAGCGGTCCCACTGGTAGTCAAAACACCTTGTAC. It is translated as CASGPTGSQNTLY. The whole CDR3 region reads CASGPTGSQNTLYF.

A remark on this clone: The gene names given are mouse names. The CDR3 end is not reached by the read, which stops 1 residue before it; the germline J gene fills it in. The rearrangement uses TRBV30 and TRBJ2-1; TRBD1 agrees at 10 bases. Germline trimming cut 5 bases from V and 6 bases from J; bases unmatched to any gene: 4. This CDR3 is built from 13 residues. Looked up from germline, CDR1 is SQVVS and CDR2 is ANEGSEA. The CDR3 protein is CSSLRDRGAEQFF. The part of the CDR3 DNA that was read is TGTAGTTCTCTCCGGGACAGGGGTGCTGAGCAGTTC.

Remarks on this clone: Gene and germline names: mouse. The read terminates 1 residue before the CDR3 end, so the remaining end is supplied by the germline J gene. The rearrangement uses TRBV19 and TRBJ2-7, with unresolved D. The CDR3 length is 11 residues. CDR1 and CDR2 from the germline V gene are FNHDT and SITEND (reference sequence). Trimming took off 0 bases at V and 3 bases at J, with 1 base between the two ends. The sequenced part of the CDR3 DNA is TGTGCCAGCAGTATAGACTATGAACAGTAC. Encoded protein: CASSIDYEQY. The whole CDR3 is CASSIDYEQYF.

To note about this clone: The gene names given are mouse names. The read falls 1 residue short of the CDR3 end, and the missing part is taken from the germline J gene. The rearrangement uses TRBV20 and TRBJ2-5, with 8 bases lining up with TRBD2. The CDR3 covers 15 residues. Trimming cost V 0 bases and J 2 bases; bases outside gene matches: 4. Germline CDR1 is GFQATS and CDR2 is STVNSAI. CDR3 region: CGARDPGGRQDTQYF. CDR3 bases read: TGTGGTGCTAGGGATCCTGGGGGGCGCCAAGACACCCAGTAC.

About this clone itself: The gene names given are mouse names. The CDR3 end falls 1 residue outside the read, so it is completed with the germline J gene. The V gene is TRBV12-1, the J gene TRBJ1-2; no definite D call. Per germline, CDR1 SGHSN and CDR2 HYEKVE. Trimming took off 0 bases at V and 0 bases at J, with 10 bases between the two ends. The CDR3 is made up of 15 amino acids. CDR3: CASSLLMDANSDYTF. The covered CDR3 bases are TGTGCCAGCTCTCTCCTGATGGATGCAAACTCCGACTACACC. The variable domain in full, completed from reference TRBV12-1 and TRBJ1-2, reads DSGVVQSPRHIIKEKGGRSVLTCIPISGHSNVVWYQQTLGKELKFLIQHYEKVERDKGFLPSRFSVQQFDDYHSEMNMSALELEDSAMYFCASSLLMDANSDYTFGSGTRLLVI.

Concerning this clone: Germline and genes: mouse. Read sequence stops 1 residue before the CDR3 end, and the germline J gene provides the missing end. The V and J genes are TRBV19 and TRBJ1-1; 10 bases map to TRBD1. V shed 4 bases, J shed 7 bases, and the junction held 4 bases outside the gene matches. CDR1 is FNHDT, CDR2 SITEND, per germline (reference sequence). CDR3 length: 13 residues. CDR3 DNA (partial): TGTGCCAGCAGTCCCGACAGGGGGCGAGAAGTCTTC. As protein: CASSPDRGREVF. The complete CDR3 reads CASSPDRGREVFF. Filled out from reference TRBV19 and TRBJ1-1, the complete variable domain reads GGIITQTPKFLIGQEGQKLTLKCQQNFNHDTMYWYRQDSGKGLRLIYYSITENDLQKGDLSEGYDASREKKSSFSLTVTSAQKNEMAVFLCASSPDRGREVFFGKGTRLTVV.

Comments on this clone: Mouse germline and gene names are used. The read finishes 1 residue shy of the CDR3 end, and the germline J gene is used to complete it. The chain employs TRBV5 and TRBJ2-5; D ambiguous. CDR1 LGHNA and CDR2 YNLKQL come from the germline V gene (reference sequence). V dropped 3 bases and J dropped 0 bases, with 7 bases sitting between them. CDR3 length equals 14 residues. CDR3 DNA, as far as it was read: TGTGCCAGCAGCCAGTGGGTTAACCAAGACACCCAGTAC. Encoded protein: CASSQWVNQDTQY. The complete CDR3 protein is CASSQWVNQDTQYF.

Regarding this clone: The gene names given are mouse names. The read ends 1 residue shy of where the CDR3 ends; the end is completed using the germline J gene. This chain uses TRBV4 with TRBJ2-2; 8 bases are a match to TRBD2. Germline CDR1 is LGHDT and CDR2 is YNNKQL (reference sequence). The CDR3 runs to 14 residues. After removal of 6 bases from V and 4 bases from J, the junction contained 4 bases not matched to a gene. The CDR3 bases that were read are TGTGCCAGCAGTATCGACTGGGGCACCGGGCAGCTCTAC. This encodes CASSIDWGTGQLY. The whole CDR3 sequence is CASSIDWGTGQLYF. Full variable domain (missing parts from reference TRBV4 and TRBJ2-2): ETAVFQTPNYHVTQVGNEVSFNCKQTLGHDTMYWYKQDSKKLLKIMFSYNNKQLIVNETVPRRFSPQSSDKAHLNLRIKSVEPEDSAVYLCASSIDWGTGQLYFGEGSKLTVL.

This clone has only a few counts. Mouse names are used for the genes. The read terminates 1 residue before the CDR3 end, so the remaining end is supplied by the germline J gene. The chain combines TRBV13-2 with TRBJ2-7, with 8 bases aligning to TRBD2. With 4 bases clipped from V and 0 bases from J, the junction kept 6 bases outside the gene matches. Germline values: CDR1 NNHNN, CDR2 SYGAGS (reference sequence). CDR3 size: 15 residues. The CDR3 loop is CASGKTGGSSYEQYF. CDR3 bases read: TGTGCCAGCGGTAAAACTGGGGGCAGCTCCTATGAACAGTAC.

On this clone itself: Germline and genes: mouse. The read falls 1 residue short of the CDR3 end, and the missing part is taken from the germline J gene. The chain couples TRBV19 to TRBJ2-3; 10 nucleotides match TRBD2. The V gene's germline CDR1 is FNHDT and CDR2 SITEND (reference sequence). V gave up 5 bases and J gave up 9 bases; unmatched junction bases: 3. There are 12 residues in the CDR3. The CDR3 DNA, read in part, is TGTGCCAGCAGCGACTGGGGGGTCACGCTGTAT. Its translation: CASSDWGVTLY. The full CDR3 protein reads CASSDWGVTLYF.